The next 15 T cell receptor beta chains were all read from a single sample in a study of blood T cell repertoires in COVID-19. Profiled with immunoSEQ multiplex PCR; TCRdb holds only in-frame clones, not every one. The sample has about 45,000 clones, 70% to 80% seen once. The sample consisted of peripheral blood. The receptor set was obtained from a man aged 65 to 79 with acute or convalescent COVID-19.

The CDR3, as DNA: TGTGCCAGCAGTGATAGGTCGGGACTAATATCGAACACCGGGGAGCTGTTTTTT. This encodes CASSDRSGLISNTGELFF. The chain joins TRBV6-1 to TRBJ2-2; 7 bases align to TRBD2. With 3 bases clipped from V and 0 bases from J, the junction kept 10 bases outside the gene matches. The CDR3 is made up of 18 amino acids. Looked up from germline, CDR1 is MNHNS and CDR2 is SASEGT.

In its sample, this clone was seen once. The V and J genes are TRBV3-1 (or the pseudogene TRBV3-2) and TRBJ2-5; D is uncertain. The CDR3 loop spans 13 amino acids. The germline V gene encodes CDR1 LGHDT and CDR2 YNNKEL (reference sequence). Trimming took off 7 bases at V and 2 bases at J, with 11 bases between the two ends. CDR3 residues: CASKQSTQETQYF. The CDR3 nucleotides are TGTGCCAGCAAACAGAGCACACAAGAGACCCAGTACTTC.

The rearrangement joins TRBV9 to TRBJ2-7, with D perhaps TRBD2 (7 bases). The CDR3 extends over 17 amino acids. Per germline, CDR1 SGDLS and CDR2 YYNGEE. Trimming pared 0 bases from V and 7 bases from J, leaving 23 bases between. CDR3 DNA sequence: TGTGCCAGCAGCGTAGGATATCAGGGAGGGGGATTGTGGGAGCAGTACTTC. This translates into CASSVGYQGGGLWEQYF.

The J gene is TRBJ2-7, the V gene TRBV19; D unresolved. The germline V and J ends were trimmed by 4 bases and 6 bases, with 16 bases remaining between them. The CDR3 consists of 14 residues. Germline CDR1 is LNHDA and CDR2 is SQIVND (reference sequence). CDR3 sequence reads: CASSKQPIPGEQYF. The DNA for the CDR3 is TGTGCCAGTAGTAAACAGCCGATCCCTGGCGAGCAGTACTTC.

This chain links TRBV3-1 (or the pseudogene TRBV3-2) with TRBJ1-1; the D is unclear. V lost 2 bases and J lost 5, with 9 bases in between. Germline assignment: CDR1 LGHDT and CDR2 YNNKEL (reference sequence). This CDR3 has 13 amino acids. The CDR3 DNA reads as TGTGCCAGCAGCCAAATCGACACTACTGAAGCTTTCTTT. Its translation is CASSQIDTTEAFF.

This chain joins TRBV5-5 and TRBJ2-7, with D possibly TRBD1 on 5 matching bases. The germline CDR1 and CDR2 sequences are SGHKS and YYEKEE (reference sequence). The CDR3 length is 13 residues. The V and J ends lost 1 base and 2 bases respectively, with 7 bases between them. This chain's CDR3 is CASSLRQPYEQYF. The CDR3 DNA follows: TGTGCCAGCAGCTTGCGACAGCCCTACGAGCAGTACTTC.

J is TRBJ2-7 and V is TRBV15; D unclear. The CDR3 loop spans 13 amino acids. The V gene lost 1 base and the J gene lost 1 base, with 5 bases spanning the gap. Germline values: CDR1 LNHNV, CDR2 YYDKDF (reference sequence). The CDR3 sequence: CATSRVESYEQYF. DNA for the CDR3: TGTGCCACCAGCAGAGTCGAGTCCTACGAGCAGTACTTC.

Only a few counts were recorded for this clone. The CDR3 DNA reads as TGTGCCAGCAGCCCGAGGGGGACAGGGTATGGCTACACCTTC. It codes for CASSPRGTGYGYTF. The chain couples TRBV7-8 to TRBJ1-2; 9 nucleotides match TRBD1. The CDR3 runs to 14 residues. The germline V gene encodes CDR1 SGHVS and CDR2 FQNEAQ. J was trimmed by 5 bases and V by 5 bases; bases with no gene match: 6.

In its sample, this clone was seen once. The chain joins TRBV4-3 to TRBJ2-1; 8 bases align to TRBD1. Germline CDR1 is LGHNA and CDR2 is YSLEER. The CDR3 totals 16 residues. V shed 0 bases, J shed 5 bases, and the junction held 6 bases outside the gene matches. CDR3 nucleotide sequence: TGCGCCAGCAGCCAAGATGGGACAGGAGGTAACAATGAGCAGTTCTTC. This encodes CASSQDGTGGNNEQFF.

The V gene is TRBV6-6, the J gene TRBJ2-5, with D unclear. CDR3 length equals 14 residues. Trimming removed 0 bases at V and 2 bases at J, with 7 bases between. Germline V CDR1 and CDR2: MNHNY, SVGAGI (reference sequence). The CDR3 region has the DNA TGTGCCAGCAGTTACTCGGCAGAACAAGAGACCCAGTACTTC. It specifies CASSYSAEQETQYF.

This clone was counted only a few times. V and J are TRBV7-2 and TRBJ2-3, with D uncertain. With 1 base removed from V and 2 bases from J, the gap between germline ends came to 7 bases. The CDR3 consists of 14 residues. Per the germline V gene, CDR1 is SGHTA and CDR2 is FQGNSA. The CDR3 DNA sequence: TGTGCCAGCAGCTTAGGCACTCTCACAGATACGCAGTATTTT. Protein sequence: CASSLGTLTDTQYF. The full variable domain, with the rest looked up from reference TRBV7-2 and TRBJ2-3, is GAGVSQSPSNKVTEKGKDVELRCDPISGHTALYWYRQSLGQGLEFLIYFQGNSAPDKSGLPSDRFSAERTGGSVSTLTIQRTQQEDSAVYLCASSLGTLTDTQYFGPGTRLTVL.

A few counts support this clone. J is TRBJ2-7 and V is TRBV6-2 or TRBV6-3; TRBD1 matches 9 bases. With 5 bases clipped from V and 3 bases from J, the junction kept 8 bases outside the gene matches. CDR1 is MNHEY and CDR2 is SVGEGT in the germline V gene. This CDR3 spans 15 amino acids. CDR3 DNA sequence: TGTGCCAGCAGTAAACAGGGGGCGGTCGTCTACGAGCAGTACTTC. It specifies CASSKQGAVVYEQYF.

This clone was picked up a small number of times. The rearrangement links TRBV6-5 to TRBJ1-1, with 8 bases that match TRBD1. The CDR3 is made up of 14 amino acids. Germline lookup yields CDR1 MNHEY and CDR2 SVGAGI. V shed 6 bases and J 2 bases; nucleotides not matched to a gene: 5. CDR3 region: CASRQGAFNTEAFF. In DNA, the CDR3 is TGTGCCAGCAGGCAGGGGGCCTTCAACACTGAAGCTTTCTTT.

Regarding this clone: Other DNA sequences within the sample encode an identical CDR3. The CDR3 sequence: CASSPGSRETQYF. The CDR3, as DNA: TGTGCCAGCAGCCCCGGATCGCGGGAGACCCAGTACTTC. V and J are TRBV7-3 and TRBJ2-5; no reliable D call. CDR1 SGHTA and CDR2 FQGTGA come from the germline V gene. Trimming pared 5 bases from V and 5 bases from J, leaving 12 bases between. This CDR3 is built from 13 residues.

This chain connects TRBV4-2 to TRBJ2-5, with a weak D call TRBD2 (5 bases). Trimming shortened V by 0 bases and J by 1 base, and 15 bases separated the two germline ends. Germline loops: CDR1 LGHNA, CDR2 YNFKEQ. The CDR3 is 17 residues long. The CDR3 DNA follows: TGTGCCAGCAGCCAAGATGGTCTAGCACACCCCCAAGAGACCCAGTACTTC. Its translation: CASSQDGLAHPQETQYF.